These 20 T cell receptor beta chains were all obtained from the same sample, sequenced in a study of blood T cell repertoires in COVID-19. Generated by immunoSEQ multiplex PCR, the TCRdb table keeps only in-frame clones and is missing some. The sample carries about 200,000 clones, approximately 90% recorded once. The sequenced sample consisted of PBMCs or T cells enriched from blood (not recorded which). The receptor source for this set is a woman between 40 and 55 years old in a cohort exposed to, infected with or recovered from COVID-19 (not recorded which).

The chain recombines TRBV14 with TRBJ1-3, with TRBD1 as a possible D gene (5 bases). Germline lookup yields CDR1 SGHDN and CDR2 FVKESK. The CDR3 is made up of 14 amino acids. V was trimmed by 3 bases and J by 4 bases, leaving 10 bases between them. CDR3 DNA: TGTGCCAGCAGCCAGGCAGGGTCCGGAAACACCATATATTTT. This gives the protein CASSQAGSGNTIYF. The full variable domain, its missing parts supplied by reference TRBV14 and TRBJ1-3, is EAGVTQFPSHSVIEKGQTVTLRCDPISGHDNLYWYRRVMGKEIKFLLHFVKESKQDESGMPNNRFLAERTGGTYSTLKVQPAELEDSGVYFCASSQAGSGNTIYFGEGSWLTVV.

V and J are TRBV9 and TRBJ2-7; D may be TRBD2 (6 bases). V lost 2 bases and J 5 bases, leaving 14 bases between the germline ends. The CDR3 has 14 residues. From germline, CDR1 is SGDLS and CDR2 YYNGEE. The CDR3 bases are TGTGCCAGCAGCGTCGGAGGGAGAGGCAACGAGCAGTACTTC. It is translated as CASSVGGRGNEQYF.

The chain combines TRBV5-6 with TRBJ2-2, with a tentative D call TRBD2 (6 bases). The ends were cut back, 2 bases at V and 6 bases at J, with 17 bases in the middle. Germline V gene lookup returns CDR1 SGHDT and CDR2 YYEEEE. This CDR3 comprises 16 residues. CDR3 coding DNA: TGTGCCAGCAGCTTTGGATTGACTAGTGGCGCCGGGGAGCTGTTTTTT. This encodes CASSFGLTSGAGELFF.

This chain connects TRBV9 to TRBJ2-2; maybe TRBD2 (6 bases). CDR1 and CDR2 (germline): SGDLS, YYNGEE. Trimming removed 0 bases from V and 7 bases from J, with 7 bases in between. The CDR3 has 13 amino acids. This chain's CDR3 is CASSVVRGGELFF. As DNA, the CDR3 is TGTGCCAGCAGCGTAGTGCGGGGCGGGGAGCTGTTTTTT.

V gene TRBV11-3 combines with J gene TRBJ2-3, with D unresolved. V lost 3 bases and J lost 3, with 4 bases in between. Germline CDR1 is SGHNT and CDR2 is YENEEA. CDR3 length: 12 residues. The CDR3 sequence: CASSFHTDTQYF. The CDR3 DNA sequence: TGTGCCAGCAGCTTTCATACAGATACGCAGTATTTT.

V is TRBV11-3 and J is TRBJ2-1; 7 nucleotides match TRBD2. Germline trimming cut 1 base from V and 12 bases from J; bases unmatched to any gene: 3. The CDR3 contains 12 residues. CDR1 and CDR2 (germline): SGHNT, YENEEA. The CDR3: CASSLGGGWQFF. CDR3 DNA sequence: TGTGCCAGCAGCTTAGGGGGGGGATGGCAGTTCTTC.

This sequence joins TRBV28 and TRBJ2-3, with a weak D call TRBD1 (6 bases). CDR3 length: 16 amino acids. Germline values: CDR1 MDHEN, CDR2 SYDVKM. The V and J ends lost 5 bases and 5 bases respectively, with 20 bases between them. CDR3 sequence reads: CASSPLTSDSVDTQYF. CDR3 in DNA: TGTGCCAGCAGTCCCCTCACATCGGACAGCGTAGATACGCAGTATTTT.

In this sample, this clone turned up a few times. The chain couples TRBV25-1 to TRBJ2-1; TRBD2 matches 11 bases. The CDR3 contains 15 residues. The V gene's germline CDR1 is MGHDK and CDR2 SYGVNS. V trimming: 4 bases; J trimming: 8 bases; junction bases outside the gene matches: 7. CDR3 protein: CASSGYSGRAYEQFF. CDR3 nucleotides: TGTGCCAGCAGTGGGTATAGCGGGAGGGCCTATGAGCAGTTCTTC.

This rearrangement joins TRBV5-1 to TRBJ1-6; D ambiguous. From germline, CDR1 is SGHRS and CDR2 YFSETQ. Trimming took off 0 bases at V and 7 bases at J, with 5 bases between the two ends. The CDR3 has 13 residues. Written as DNA, the CDR3 is TGCGCCAGCAGCTTGGCCCTAAATTCACCCCTCCACTTT. Its protein is CASSLALNSPLHF.

CDR3 in amino acids: CASTDQDRATEAFF. The CDR3 DNA reads TGTGCCAGTACCGATCAGGACAGGGCGACTGAAGCTTTCTTT. The chain has TRBV19 and TRBJ1-1; TRBD1 agrees at 8 bases. CDR1 and CDR2 (germline): LNHDA, SQIVND (reference sequence). Trimming at V came to 7 bases and at J to 5 bases, leaving 9 bases not matched to a gene. CDR3 length: 14 amino acids.

The chain employs TRBV7-9 and TRBJ2-5; TRBD2 matches 15 bases. The V segment lost 5 bases and the J segment 2 bases; nucleotides outside the gene matches: 3. Looked up from germline, CDR1 is SEHNR and CDR2 is FQNEAQ (reference sequence). The CDR3 has 16 residues. As DNA, the CDR3 is TGTGCCAGCAGCATGGGACTAGCGGGGGGTCAAGAGACCCAGTACTTC. Protein sequence: CASSMGLAGGQETQYF.

This clone has a single count. The CDR3 region has the DNA TGTGCCAGCAGCCACCAGGGGGCGCGAGGAAACACCATATATTTT. It encodes CASSHQGARGNTIYF. The V gene is TRBV3-1 (or the pseudogene TRBV3-2), the J gene TRBJ1-3; 8 nucleotides agree with TRBD1. The CDR3 loop spans 15 amino acids. CDR1 and CDR2 (germline): LGHDT, YNNKEL (reference sequence). After removal of 3 bases from V and 4 bases from J, the junction contained 5 bases not matched to a gene.

This chain links TRBV19 with TRBJ1-2; D may be TRBD1 (6 bases). The CDR3 has 14 amino acids. V shed 7 bases and J shed 4 bases, with 16 bases lying between them. The germline V gene has CDR1 LNHDA and CDR2 SQIVND (reference sequence). As DNA, the CDR3 is TGTGCCAGTAACACTGCGGGGGCTGGCTATGGCTACACCTTC. It specifies CASNTAGAGYGYTF.

The V and J genes are TRBV29-1 and TRBJ2-2; perhaps D is TRBD1 or TRBD2 (6 bases each). This CDR3 contains 14 residues. The germline V gene encodes CDR1 SQVTM and CDR2 ANQGSEA. V shed 7 bases and J shed 4 bases, with 16 bases lying between them. The CDR3 loop reads CSAAGPGVTGELFF. CDR3 nucleotides: TGCAGCGCGGCGGGGCCAGGGGTCACCGGGGAGCTGTTTTTT.

A single count supports this clone. This chain joins TRBV3-1 (or the pseudogene TRBV3-2) and TRBJ1-4; TRBD1 is a possible D gene (6 bases). This CDR3 spans 14 amino acids. The germline V and J ends were trimmed by 4 bases and 8 bases, with 14 bases remaining between them. The germline V gene has CDR1 LGHDT and CDR2 YNNKEL (reference sequence). DNA of the CDR3: TGTGCCAGCAGCCTTACGACAGGCGACGAAAAACTGTTTTTT. The encoded protein is CASSLTTGDEKLFF.

The J gene is TRBJ2-1, the V gene TRBV11-3; no reliable D call. The germline V gene encodes CDR1 SGHNT and CDR2 YENEEA. The CDR3 runs 16 residues. V shed 5 bases and J shed 0 bases, with 14 bases lying between them. CDR3 loop: CASSILSRSSYNEQFF. The CDR3 bases are TGTGCCAGCAGCATTCTTAGCCGGAGCTCCTACAATGAGCAGTTCTTC.

The CDR3 is CASSSQGLAKNIQYF. CDR3 DNA: TGTGCCAGCAGCTCCCAGGGGTTAGCCAAAAACATTCAGTACTTC. The chain couples TRBV7-9 to TRBJ2-4, with D perhaps matching TRBD1 (6 bases). Looked up from germline, CDR1 is SEHNR and CDR2 is FQNEAQ (reference sequence). CDR3 length: 15 residues. Trimming took off 4 bases at V and 0 bases at J, with 10 bases between the two ends.

With respect to this clone: This same CDR3 is encoded by further DNA sequences in the sample. The chain uses TRBV5-6 and TRBJ1-3; D remains ambiguous. The germline CDR1 and CDR2 sequences are SGHDT and YYEEEE. V lost 1 base to trimming and J lost 1 base, with 9 bases between them. This CDR3 region has 15 residues. Here the CDR3 reads CASSLWRASGNTIYF. The DNA for the CDR3 is TGTGCCAGCAGCTTGTGGCGAGCGTCTGGAAACACCATATATTTT.

The genes are TRBV19 and TRBJ2-1, with 12 bases that match TRBD2. The germline CDR1 and CDR2 sequences are LNHDA and SQIVND (reference sequence). J gave up 9 bases and V 2 bases, and 14 bases lay outside the gene matches. The CDR3 spans 18 residues. The CDR3 is CASSIIGLAGRSNGEQFF. The CDR3 bases are TGTGCCAGTAGTATAATAGGACTAGCGGGACGGTCTAACGGTGAGCAGTTCTTC.

CDR3: CASSLGSGPYEQYF. The DNA for the CDR3 is TGTGCCAGCAGCTTAGGTAGCGGCCCCTACGAGCAGTACTTC. The chain recombines TRBV11-2 with TRBJ2-7, with a tentative D call TRBD2 (6 bases). The CDR3 runs to 14 residues. Germline V gene lookup returns CDR1 SGHAT and CDR2 FQNNGV. V gave up 1 base and J gave up 2 bases, with 9 bases separating them.